This TCR beta chain was sequenced during a study of T-cell reconstitution after alpha-beta-depleted transplantation in children. This clonotype was detected only a few times. Preparing the TCRbeta library involved the use of unique molecular identifiers. TCRdb redid the calling of the PCR reads with MiXCR, one entry per CDR3 protein. Among 240,000 or so distinct CDR3 sequences listed, about 12% were seen once. The CDR3 spans 13 residues. Germline V CDR1 and CDR2: DFQATT, SNEGSKA (reference sequence). Trimming pared 3 bases from V and 4 bases from J, leaving 10 bases between. The sample in question was PBMCs from the stem cell graft donor, obtained from the stem cell graft. This chain links TRBV20-1 with TRBJ1-5; D gene unclear. The receptor was isolated from a human donor who donated a stem cell graft to a child with acute lymphoblastic leukemia. This chain's CDR3 is CSARRRPNQPQHF. The CDR3 DNA sequence: TGCAGTGCTAGGCGACGGCCGAATCAGCCCCAGCATTTT.